Reported below is one T cell receptor beta chain. The sample is drawn from a study of blood T cell repertoires in COVID-19. Study background: Sites across the United States, Italy and Spain contributed samples from acute and convalescent COVID-19. T cells, B-cell-depleted T cells, or PBMCs provided the cDNA or gDNA that served as material.

The CDR3 contains 13 residues. Germline-derived CDR1 and CDR2 are MNHNY and SVGAGI (reference sequence). V shed 3 bases and J shed 7 bases, with 10 bases lying between them. As processed by the authors: Nucleated cell number was recorded as an estimate derived from reference gene primer amplification. Data came from immunoSEQ multiplex PCR; TCRdb stores just in-frame clones and leaves some out. Clone size and the V and J calls come from that table; the DNA yielded D and trimming. Found here are 450,000 to 500,000 clones, approximately 85% of them singletons; the top ten hold approximately 3%. The source material was peripheral blood. The chain employs TRBV6-6 and TRBJ1-5, with a weak D call TRBD1 (6 bases). This clonotype originated in a human donor in a cohort sampled during active COVID-19. The CDR3 DNA reads TGTGCCAGCAGTTATGCAGGGGAACAGCCCCAGCATTTT. This translates into CASSYAGEQPQHF.